The T cell receptor beta chain under discussion was sequenced for a study of Ad26.COV2.S vaccination and SARS-CoV-2 variants. In the study overall: This donor came from the COV1001 trial of Ad26.COV2.S.

Libraries were prepared by immunoSEQ multiplex PCR; TCRdb keeps only in-frame clonotypes and omits some of them. The sample consists of about 480,000 clones, about 83% of them appearing once. CDR1 MDHEN and CDR2 SYDVKM come from the germline V gene. Germline trimming cut 7 bases from V and 1 base from J; bases unmatched to any gene: 9. This CDR3 region has 15 residues. The treatment is: roughly 19 received Ad26.COV2.S at low or high dose, single or two shots; 5 received placebo; per-sample allocation not given. It was on day 63 after the first vaccine or placebo injection that samples were taken. The sequence was collected from a person between 18 and 59 years old who received the Ad26.COV2.S COVID-19 vaccine or a placebo. Sequenced material: peripheral blood, taken in a trial of Ad26.COV2.S vaccine versus placebo. J is TRBJ2-7 and V is TRBV28, with TRBD1 matching over 8 bases. CDR3 amino acids: CASNPGTGLSYEQYF. The CDR3 DNA reads as TGTGCCAGCAACCCCGGGACAGGCCTGTCCTACGAGCAGTACTTC.